The 19 T cell receptor beta chains below all came from one sample that was sequenced in a study of neurological immune-mediated disorders (dated by TCRdb to between 2018 and 2020). Library prep was done by 5' RACE. Sequencing used an Illumina HiSeq 2500. TCRdb redid the processing of the public reads, applying fastp at Q25 and MiXCR, and retained in-frame beta chains. Every distinct CDR3 protein forms one entry, paired with its most common genes and DNA. This sample gives some 86,000 distinct CDR3 sequences in total; around 2.6% of them show up just once. 1.1% of the sample is taken by the ten largest. Sequenced material: PBMCs. The receptors stem from a young woman with multiple sclerosis.

Many counts were recorded for this clonotype. The gene calls are TRBV5-1 and TRBJ2-5; tentatively, D is TRBD2 (6 bases). V shed 5 bases and J shed 5 bases, with 13 bases lying between them. Per germline, CDR1 SGHRS and CDR2 YFSETQ. The CDR3 runs 13 residues. CDR3 amino acids: CASSGEDSETQYF. CDR3 nucleotide sequence: TGCGCCAGCAGTGGGGAGGATTCGGAGACCCAGTACTTC. Using reference TRBV5-1 and TRBJ2-5 for the parts outside the CDR3, the full variable domain is KAGVTQTPRYLIKTRGQQVTLSCSPISGHRSVSWYQQTPGQGLQFLFEYFSETQRNKGNFPGRFSGRQFSNSRSEMNVSTLELGDSALYLCASSGEDSETQYFGPGTRLLVL.

This clonotype was observed many times. J is TRBJ2-7 and V is TRBV20-1; D is unclear. Trimming pared 6 bases from V and 3 bases from J, leaving 12 bases between. The CDR3 is made up of 12 amino acids. CDR1 is DFQATT, CDR2 SNEGSKA, per germline (reference sequence). CDR3 loop: CSAQGRNYEQYF. The CDR3 DNA sequence: TGCAGTGCCCAAGGACGGAACTACGAGCAGTACTTC.

At least ten counts were recorded for this clonotype. The rearrangement links TRBV9 to TRBJ2-7; possible D gene TRBD2, 7 bases. V was shortened by 0 bases and J by 0 bases, with 10 bases between the two germline ends. Looked up from germline, CDR1 is SGDLS and CDR2 is YYNGEE. CDR3 length: 15 residues. Written as DNA, the CDR3 is TGTGCCAGCAGCGTAGAGGCGGGGGCCTCCTACGAGCAGTACTTC. Its translation is CASSVEAGASYEQYF.

This clonotype was detected ten times or more. J is TRBJ2-3 and V is TRBV7-9, with D possibly matching TRBD1 (5 bases). V was trimmed by 4 bases and J by 0 bases, leaving 17 bases between them. The CDR3 totals 17 residues. From germline, CDR1 is SEHNR and CDR2 FQNEAQ (reference sequence). The CDR3 DNA is TGTGCCAGCAGCTCCCCGGAGCAGGGTCATAGCACAGATACGCAGTATTTT. Its translation is CASSSPEQGHSTDTQYF.

This clonotype was picked up many times. The V and J genes are TRBV7-8 and TRBJ2-7, with TRBD1 as a possible D gene (6 bases). Trimming stripped 1 base from V and 0 bases from J, with 10 bases between. Germline-derived CDR1 and CDR2 are SGHVS and FQNEAQ. This CDR3 contains 15 residues. CDR3 nucleotides: TGTGCCAGCAGCTTAGGAGCGGACAGCTCCTACGAGCAGTACTTC. The encoded protein is CASSLGADSSYEQYF. Using reference TRBV7-8 and TRBJ2-7 for the parts outside the CDR3, the full variable domain is GAGVSQSPRYKVAKRGQDVALRCDPISGHVSLFWYQQALGQGPEFLTYFQNEAQLDKSGLPSDRFFAERPEGSVSTLKIQRTQQEDSAVYLCASSLGADSSYEQYFGPGTRLTVT.

This clonotype was seen a handful of times. Possible read error: a much larger clone is one base away. The rearrangement uses TRBV20-1 and TRBJ1-2, with D perhaps TRBD1 (6 bases). The germline V gene encodes CDR1 DFQATT and CDR2 SNEGSKA (reference sequence). V lost 6 bases to trimming and J lost 4 bases, with 12 bases between them. The CDR3 extends over 12 amino acids. The CDR3, as DNA: TGCAGTGCCGGGGGCGGAACCTATGGCTACACCTTC. Translating gives CSAGGGTYGYTF.

This clonotype was picked up many times. The chain joins TRBV12-5 to TRBJ2-1; D ambiguous. Germline-derived CDR1 and CDR2 are LGHNT and FRNRAP. This CDR3 is 12 amino acids long. Trimming cost V 5 bases and J 6 bases, with 8 bases left between them. The CDR3 nucleotides are TGTGCTAGTGGTGTCGGGTTCAATGAGCAGTTCTTC. Translating it yields CASGVGFNEQFF. The entire variable domain, with the rest obtained from reference TRBV12-5 and TRBJ2-1, is as follows: DARVTQTPRHKVTEMGQEVTMRCQPILGHNTVFWYRQTMMQGLELLAYFRNRAPLDDSGMPKDRFSAEMPDATLATLKIQPSEPRDSAVYFCASGVGFNEQFFGPGTRLTVL.

This clonotype has a count of ten or more. The chain recombines TRBV7-9 with TRBJ2-1, with a possible D match to TRBD2 (6 bases). V lost 6 bases to trimming and J lost 4 bases, with 16 bases between them. From germline, CDR1 is SEHNR and CDR2 FQNEAQ (reference sequence). This CDR3 comprises 15 residues. CDR3: CASRGVGRDYNEQFF. The CDR3, as DNA: TGTGCCAGCAGGGGGGTCGGGCGGGATTACAATGAGCAGTTCTTC.

This clonotype was detected many times. For the CDR3, the DNA is TGTGCCAGCAGCGTAGATCAGGACTTGGTGCAGTTCTTC. Translating gives CASSVDQDLVQFF. The rearrangement links TRBV9 to TRBJ2-1; D might be TRBD2 (5 bases). Trimming stripped 0 bases from V and 12 bases from J, with 13 bases between. There are 13 residues in the CDR3. CDR1 and CDR2 (germline): SGDLS, YYNGEE.

Many counts were recorded for this clonotype. The chain carries TRBV7-9 and TRBJ2-1; tentatively, D is TRBD1 or TRBD2 (6 bases each). With 5 bases removed from V and 8 bases from J, the gap between germline ends came to 13 bases. CDR3 length equals 13 residues. The germline CDR1 and CDR2 sequences are SEHNR and FQNEAQ (reference sequence). CDR3 amino acids: CASSPLGGDEQFF. The CDR3 coding sequence is TGTGCCAGCAGCCCCCTGGGGGGCGATGAGCAGTTCTTC.

In its sample, this clonotype was seen many times. This sequence joins TRBV6-6 and TRBJ2-1; the match to TRBD2 covers 7 bases. CDR3 length: 14 residues. Per the germline V gene, CDR1 is MNHNY and CDR2 is SVGAGI (reference sequence). V was clipped by 7 bases and J by 2 bases; unmatched bases: 5. CDR3 region: CASMPSGPYNEQFF. CDR3 nucleotide sequence: TGTGCCAGCATGCCTAGCGGACCCTACAATGAGCAGTTCTTC.

This clonotype was recorded many times. The rearrangement joins TRBV20-1 to TRBJ2-2; TRBD2 matches 7 bases. The CDR3 length is 14 residues. V shed 6 bases, J shed 6 bases, and the junction held 10 bases outside the gene matches. Germline-derived CDR1 and CDR2 are DFQATT and SNEGSKA (reference sequence). The CDR3 reads CSALGRERPGELFF. The CDR3 nucleotides are TGCAGTGCCCTGGGGCGGGAGCGTCCCGGGGAGCTGTTTTTT.

This clonotype showed up many times. The rearrangement uses TRBV5-1 and TRBJ2-3; 7 nucleotides align to TRBD2. The junction had 4 bases not matched to a gene; V was cut back by 2 bases and J by 4 bases. This CDR3 is built from 14 residues. Germline-derived CDR1 and CDR2 are SGHRS and YFSETQ. The CDR3 DNA sequence: TGCGCCAGCAGCTTAACGCTAGCGGCAGATACGCAGTATTTT. It translates to CASSLTLAADTQYF. The entire variable domain, with the rest obtained from reference TRBV5-1 and TRBJ2-3, is as follows: KAGVTQTPRYLIKTRGQQVTLSCSPISGHRSVSWYQQTPGQGLQFLFEYFSETQRNKGNFPGRFSGRQFSNSRSEMNVSTLELGDSALYLCASSLTLAADTQYFGPGTRLTVL.

This clonotype was seen ten or more times. The V and J genes are TRBV3-1 and TRBJ1-2, with 8 bases aligning to TRBD1. The CDR3 has 15 amino acids. Per the germline V gene, CDR1 is LGHDT and CDR2 is YNNKEL (reference sequence). V was clipped by 4 bases and J by 2 bases; unmatched bases: 6. The CDR3 DNA reads TGTGCCAGCAGCCCCGGACAGGGAAGGAACTATGGCTACACCTTC. Translation gives CASSPGQGRNYGYTF.

This clonotype was seen ten or more times. This chain uses TRBV14 with TRBJ2-1, with TRBD1 as a possible D gene (6 bases). This CDR3 spans 11 amino acids. Germline V gene lookup returns CDR1 SGHDN and CDR2 FVKESK. The V gene lost 3 bases and the J gene lost 10 bases, with 7 bases spanning the gap. The CDR3 nucleotides read TGTGCCAGCAGCCATGGGGGCGAGCAGTTCTTC. Translated: CASSHGGEQFF.

This clonotype was recorded at least ten times. V gene TRBV28 combines with J gene TRBJ2-3; 9 positions match TRBD2. Germline values: CDR1 MDHEN, CDR2 SYDVKM. V trimming: 6 bases; J trimming: 2 bases; junction bases outside the gene matches: 9. This CDR3 contains 16 residues. The CDR3, as DNA: TGTGCCAGCAGCTACCCAACTAGCGGGTACACAGATACGCAGTATTTT. Its protein is CASSYPTSGYTDTQYF.

This clonotype was found many times. This CDR3 is CATRALGDEQFF. Here the CDR3 DNA reads TGTGCCACCCGGGCACTCGGCGATGAGCAGTTCTTC. The chain employs TRBV24-1 and TRBJ2-1; D gene uncertain. Trimming cost V 9 bases and J 8 bases, with 13 bases left between them. The CDR3 consists of 12 residues. Germline CDR1 reads KGHDR; CDR2 reads SFDVKD.

This clonotype has ten or more counts. J is TRBJ1-1 and V is TRBV20-1; D remains ambiguous. CDR1 is DFQATT and CDR2 is SNEGSKA in the germline V gene (reference sequence). Trimming took 5 bases from V and 4 from J, leaving 8 bases between them. This CDR3 contains 11 residues. As DNA, the CDR3 is TGCAGTGCTGCATATAGCACTGAAGCTTTCTTT. Encoded protein: CSAAYSTEAFF.

This clonotype has a count of ten or more. The chain employs TRBV7-6 and TRBJ2-7; TRBD2 aligns across 12 bases. J was trimmed by 7 bases and V by 8 bases; bases with no gene match: 6. The CDR3 is made up of 13 amino acids. CDR1 SGHVS and CDR2 FNYEAQ come from the germline V gene. The chain's CDR3 is CASSRLAGVEQYF. CDR3 in DNA: TGTGCCAGCTCGCGACTAGCGGGAGTTGAGCAGTACTTC.